The 25 T cell receptor beta chains listed next were all sequenced from one sample in a study of T cell changes during pregnancy in multiple sclerosis. Using immunoSEQ multiplex PCR, the repertoire was profiled, and TCRdb retains in-frame clones only, with some absent. The sample yields roughly 73,000 clones, over 85% seen once. The sample was peripheral blood, taken in the second trimester of pregnancy. The receptor set was obtained from a female donor in good health, enrolled as a control in a pregnancy study.

The rearrangement uses TRBV27 and TRBJ2-1; TRBD2 matches at 10 bases. CDR3 length equals 17 residues. The germline CDR1 and CDR2 sequences are MNHEY and SMNVEV (reference sequence). V shed 7 bases and J 3 bases; nucleotides not matched to a gene: 12. The CDR3 sequence: CASKSGGAQSLYNEQFF. The DNA for the CDR3 is TGTGCCAGCAAGAGCGGGGGGGCCCAATCCCTCTACAATGAGCAGTTCTTC.

The J gene is TRBJ2-1, the V gene TRBV9, with TRBD1 identical over 7 bases. The CDR3 runs to 14 residues. The V gene's germline CDR1 is SGDLS and CDR2 YYNGEE. V was clipped by 4 bases and J by 7 bases; unmatched bases: 8. The CDR3 is CASSIQTTGNEQFF. As DNA, the CDR3 is TGTGCCAGCAGCATCCAGACGACAGGGAATGAGCAGTTCTTC. Full variable domain (rest looked up from reference TRBV9 and TRBJ2-1): DSGVTQTPKHLITATGQRVTLRCSPRSGDLSVYWYQQSLDQGLQFLIQYYNGEERAKGNILERFSAQQFPDLHSELNLSSLELGDSALYFCASSIQTTGNEQFFGPGTRLTVL.

The chain is built from TRBV10-3 and TRBJ1-2; TRBD1 might be the D (5 bases). V was cut by 2 bases and J by 4 bases, with 8 bases left in between. This CDR3 comprises 13 residues. CDR1 is ENHRY and CDR2 is SYGVKD in the germline V gene. CDR3 protein: CAISEGAIYGYTF. DNA for the CDR3: TGTGCCATCAGTGAGGGGGCAATCTATGGCTACACCTTC.

The chain carries TRBV7-9 and TRBJ2-6; D might be TRBD2 (7 bases). CDR3 length: 16 amino acids. CDR1 and CDR2 (germline): SEHNR, FQNEAQ (reference sequence). Trimming left V 7 bases short and J 2 bases short, with 15 bases between. CDR3 DNA sequence: TGTGCCAGCACCCCTGGGGGGGGCGCTGGGGCCAACGTCCTGACTTTC. It specifies CASTPGGGAGANVLTF.

V is TRBV27 and J is TRBJ1-5; 7 bases map to TRBD1. This CDR3 spans 15 amino acids. Germline V gives CDR1 MNHEY, CDR2 SMNVEV (reference sequence). The ends lost 6 bases at V and 5 bases at J; junction bases unmatched: 10. The CDR3 reads CASRPNRGADQPQHF. The CDR3 DNA follows: TGTGCCAGCAGACCAAACAGGGGCGCGGATCAGCCCCAGCATTTT.

The CDR3 region has the DNA TGTGCCAGCAGCTTGTACGGACAGGCCGTCAATCAGCCCCAGCATTTT. Its translation is CASSLYGQAVNQPQHF. The chain couples TRBV5-4 to TRBJ1-5; TRBD1 matches 7 bases. Trimming removed 1 base from V and 3 bases from J; junction bases left unmatched: 7. The CDR3 is 16 amino acids. Germline CDR1 reads SGHNT; CDR2 reads YYREEE (reference sequence).

V gene TRBV4-3 combines with J gene TRBJ2-7; the match to TRBD2 covers 7 bases. J was trimmed by 0 bases and V by 0 bases; bases with no gene match: 8. Germline CDR1 is LGHNA and CDR2 is YSLEER. The CDR3 is made up of 17 amino acids. The CDR3 is CASSQDLPGRGSYEQYF. The CDR3 nucleotides read TGCGCCAGCAGCCAAGATCTACCAGGGAGGGGCTCCTACGAGCAGTACTTC.

V and J are TRBV4-2 and TRBJ2-5; the match to TRBD1 covers 7 bases. The CDR3 totals 17 residues. The V segment lost 0 bases and the J segment 4 bases; nucleotides outside the gene matches: 11. Germline CDR1 reads LGHNA; CDR2 reads YNFKEQ. As DNA, the CDR3 is TGTGCCAGCAGCCAAGAGACGACCAGGGGGAGTAGAGAGACCCAGTACTTC. Protein sequence: CASSQETTRGSRETQYF.

In regard to this clone: Other DNA sequences within the sample encode an identical CDR3. The rearrangement links TRBV4-2 to TRBJ1-1; 8 bases map to TRBD1. CDR1 and CDR2 (germline): LGHNA, YNFKEQ. The CDR3 extends over 16 amino acids. With 4 bases clipped from V and 4 bases from J, the junction kept 11 bases outside the gene matches. The DNA for the CDR3 is TGTGCCAGCAGCCCCACGGCAGGACAGGGATCCACTGAAGCTTTCTTT. Protein: CASSPTAGQGSTEAFF.

This clone has only a few counts. This chain links TRBV4-1 with TRBJ2-1, with D perhaps matching TRBD1 (5 bases). V gave up 8 bases and J gave up 6 bases, with 14 bases separating them. Germline V lookup: CDR1 MGHRA, CDR2 YSYEKL. The CDR3 spans 13 residues. Written as DNA, the CDR3 is TGCGCCAGCGGAACCGGACAACGCAATGAGCAGTTCTTC. Its translation is CASGTGQRNEQFF.

V usage is TRBV10-3 and J usage is TRBJ1-5; the match to TRBD1 covers 7 bases. The V gene end was trimmed by 11 bases and the J gene end by 6 bases; junction bases not matched to a gene: 10. The CDR3 sequence is 13 residues long. CDR1 and CDR2 (germline): ENHRY, SYGVKD. DNA for the CDR3: TGTGCCGTAAGCAGGGGGTTTGGTCAGCCCCAGCATTTT. Translated, it gives CAVSRGFGQPQHF.

The V gene is TRBV4-2, the J gene TRBJ2-3, with 10 bases identical to TRBD2. Trimming took 0 bases from V and 1 from J; bases not matched to a gene: 1. Germline CDR1 is LGHNA and CDR2 is YNFKEQ. CDR3 length: 16 residues. CDR3 amino acids: CASSQDGTSGTDTQYF. CDR3 nucleotide sequence: TGTGCCAGCAGCCAAGACGGGACTAGCGGCACAGATACGCAGTATTTT.

CDR3 residues: CASSPSSGGMSYTF. The CDR3, as DNA: TGTGCCAGCTCACCCAGTTCAGGGGGCATGAGCTACACCTTC. This chain connects TRBV18 to TRBJ1-2; 8 nucleotides line up with TRBD1. Germline loops: CDR1 KGHSH, CDR2 LQKENI. CDR3 length equals 14 residues. J lost 9 bases, V lost 3 bases, and 9 bases had no gene match. The full variable domain, completed using reference TRBV18 and TRBJ1-2, is NAGVMQNPRHLVRRRGQEARLRCSPMKGHSHVYWYRQLPEEGLKFMVYLQKENIIDESGMPKERFSAEFPKEGPSILRIQQVVRGDSAAYFCASSPSSGGMSYTFGSGTRLTVV.

The chain employs TRBV19 and TRBJ1-2; the D is unclear. The CDR3 contains 15 residues. The ends were cut back, 10 bases at V and 4 bases at J, with 22 bases in the middle. From germline, CDR1 is LNHDA and CDR2 SQIVND (reference sequence). CDR3 sequence: CATLTGGLVGYGYTF. Written as DNA, the CDR3 is TGTGCCACCCTCACGGGCGGGCTCGTAGGCTATGGCTACACCTTC. The full variable domain, rest sourced from reference TRBV19 and TRBJ1-2, is DGGITQSPKYLFRKEGQNVTLSCEQNLNHDAMYWYRQDPGQGLRLIYYSQIVNDFQKGDIAEGYSVSREKKESFPLTVTSAQKNPTAFYLCATLTGGLVGYGYTFGSGTRLTVV.

This clone was seen a single time. The rearrangement links TRBV19 to TRBJ1-5; maybe TRBD1 (5 bases). The germline V gene has CDR1 LNHDA and CDR2 SQIVND (reference sequence). V was pared by 4 bases and J by 0 bases, with 16 bases between. There are 17 residues in the CDR3. The CDR3: CASSSRTWDYSNQPQHF. CDR3 DNA sequence: TGTGCCAGTAGTAGCAGGACATGGGATTATAGCAATCAGCCCCAGCATTTT.

The chain employs TRBV11-2 and TRBJ2-1; TRBD2 matches 10 bases. Germline V lookup: CDR1 SGHAT, CDR2 FQNNGV. The CDR3 is 15 amino acids. The V gene end was trimmed by 5 bases and the J gene end by 11 bases; junction bases not matched to a gene: 12. CDR3 in amino acids: CASSHTDISGGKQFF. As DNA, the CDR3 is TGTGCCAGCAGCCATACAGATATTAGCGGGGGGAAGCAGTTCTTC.

This chain joins TRBV15 and TRBJ1-6; D is uncertain. CDR1 and CDR2 from the germline V gene are LNHNV and YYDKDF (reference sequence). This CDR3 comprises 15 residues. Trimming took off 0 bases at V and 8 bases at J, with 11 bases between the two ends. CDR3 DNA sequence: TGTGCCACCAGCAGAGAACGGGGAGGCGATTCACCCCTCCACTTT. As protein: CATSRERGGDSPLHF.

The rearrangement links TRBV4-1 to TRBJ1-3; tentative D call: TRBD1 (6 bases). The V end lost 1 base, the J end lost 0 bases, and 7 bases lay between the germline ends. Germline V gene sequence: CDR1 MGHRA, CDR2 YSYEKL. CDR3 length: 15 residues. In nucleotides, the CDR3 is TGCGCCAGCAGCCAAGGACAGGTCTCTGGAAACACCATATATTTT. This sequence encodes CASSQGQVSGNTIYF.

The chain uses TRBV4-3 and TRBJ1-1; TRBD1 matches at 7 bases. The CDR3 is made up of 15 amino acids. Germline-derived CDR1 and CDR2 are LGHNA and YSLEER. The J segment lost 1 base and the V segment lost 1 base, leaving 3 bases of the junction unmatched. CDR3 nucleotide sequence: TGCGCCAGCAGCCAAGGACAGGGAACGAACACTGAAGCTTTCTTT. It translates to CASSQGQGTNTEAFF.

The V and J genes are TRBV29-1 and TRBJ1-1; D might be TRBD1 (5 bases). Germline-derived CDR1 and CDR2 are SQVTM and ANQGSEA. This CDR3 is 16 amino acids long. V was pared by 1 base and J by 3 bases, with 18 bases between. In DNA, the CDR3 is TGCAGCGTTGAAGGTATACAGGTGGGTCTTTACACTGAAGCTTTCTTT. This gives the protein CSVEGIQVGLYTEAFF.

The chain is built from TRBV7-2 and TRBJ1-1, with 12 bases matching TRBD1. CDR3 length equals 14 residues. The V and J ends lost 5 bases and 9 bases, in that order; junction bases with no gene match: 7. CDR1 SGHTA and CDR2 FQGNSA come from the germline V gene. CDR3 sequence: CASSPRDRGLKAFF. For the CDR3, the DNA is TGTGCCAGCAGCCCACGGGACAGGGGGCTGAAAGCTTTCTTT. Filled out from reference TRBV7-2 and TRBJ1-1, the complete variable domain reads GAGVSQSPSNKVTEKGKDVELRCDPISGHTALYWYRQSLGQGLEFLIYFQGNSAPDKSGLPSDRFSAERTGGSVSTLTIQRTQQEDSAVYLCASSPRDRGLKAFFGQGTRLTVV.

V gene TRBV9 combines with J gene TRBJ2-2; 7 nucleotides match TRBD1. V shed 3 bases, J shed 4 bases, and the junction held 9 bases outside the gene matches. Germline loops: CDR1 SGDLS, CDR2 YYNGEE. CDR3 size: 16 residues. Here the CDR3 reads CASSATTGVFTGELFF. In DNA, the CDR3 is TGTGCCAGCAGCGCCACTACAGGGGTCTTCACCGGGGAGCTGTTTTTT.

This rearrangement joins TRBV5-1 to TRBJ2-1, with 9 bases lining up with TRBD1. J lost 1 base, V lost 7 bases, and 6 bases had no gene match. Germline loops: CDR1 SGHRS, CDR2 YFSETQ. The CDR3 is 15 residues long. CDR3 protein: CASRTGQGSYNEQFF. The CDR3 DNA sequence: TGCGCCAGCCGCACGGGACAGGGATCCTACAATGAGCAGTTCTTC.

The chain links TRBV11-1 to TRBJ2-7, with D maybe TRBD1 (6 bases). The CDR3 consists of 14 residues. The V end lost 4 bases, the J end lost 3 bases, and 13 bases lay between the germline ends. Germline loops: CDR1 SGHAT, CDR2 FQDESV (reference sequence). The CDR3 protein is CASSSGQGFYEQYF. The CDR3 DNA reads TGTGCCAGCAGCTCCGGCCAGGGGTTCTACGAGCAGTACTTC.

The chain is built from TRBV7-9 and TRBJ1-6; 7 nucleotides match TRBD1. The ends lost 5 bases at V and 10 bases at J; junction bases unmatched: 11. The CDR3 spans 15 residues. Germline V lookup: CDR1 SEHNR, CDR2 FQNEAQ (reference sequence). The CDR3 sequence is CASSQGTDGFSPLHF. The CDR3 bases are TGTGCCAGCAGCCAAGGGACAGACGGATTCTCACCCCTCCACTTT.